The rows below give T cell receptor beta chains drawn from one sample of a study of a mutant IDH1 vaccine in newly diagnosed glioma. Their antigen targets remain unknown. Here immunoSEQ multiplex PCR was the method, and the copy in TCRdb shows in-frame clones only, minus some. Of some 60,000 clones in the sample, about 84% were seen once. The sample was PBMCs, taken from a glioma patient whose treatment included an IDH1 peptide vaccine. These receptors all stem from a man aged 25 to 40 with glioma. The CDR3 runs from the conserved cysteine through the conserved F or W. The D gene is left open where the match is weak. Size values are once, few and many counts, or a class for expanded clones, and some rows have none.

J gene: TRBJ1-2
clone size: .
CDR3 length: 8
V gene: TRBV20-1
D gene: .
CDR3 protein: CSGYGYTF
CDR3 DNA: TGCAGTGGGTATGGCTACACCTTC

J gene: TRBJ2-5
clone size: once
CDR3 length: 13
V gene: TRBV30
D gene: .
CDR3 protein: CAWSGALQETQYF
CDR3 DNA: TGTGCCTGGAGTGGTGCCCTCCAAGAGACCCAGTACTTC

J gene: TRBJ2-5
clone size: .
CDR3 length: 14
V gene: TRBV7-2
D gene: TRBD1
CDR3 protein: CASSFRGPQETQYF
CDR3 DNA: TGTGCCAGCAGCTTTAGGGGGCCTCAAGAGACCCAGTACTTC

J gene: TRBJ2-7
clone size: .
CDR3 length: 13
V gene: TRBV10-3
D gene: .
CDR3 protein: CAISETGVGEQYF
CDR3 DNA: TGTGCCATCAGTGAGACGGGAGTTGGCGAGCAGTACTTC

J gene: TRBJ2-5
clone size: few
CDR3 length: 13
V gene: TRBV10-3
D gene: .
CDR3 protein: CAVFSWDTETQYF
CDR3 DNA: TGTGCCGTTTTCAGTTGGGACACCGAGACCCAGTACTTC

J gene: TRBJ2-3
clone size: .
CDR3 length: 14
V gene: TRBV7-9
D gene: TRBD1
CDR3 protein: CASSPRGLADTQYF
CDR3 DNA: TGTGCCAGCAGCCCCAGGGGGCTGGCAGATACGCAGTATTTT

J gene: TRBJ2-4
clone size: .
CDR3 length: 16
V gene: TRBV5-1
D gene: .
CDR3 protein: CASSPTSGVSGNIQYF
CDR3 DNA: TGCGCCAGCAGCCCCACATCAGGGGTCTCGGGAAACATTCAGTACTTC

J gene: TRBJ2-2
clone size: once
CDR3 length: 16
V gene: TRBV9
D gene: TRBD2
CDR3 protein: CASSVSGLPNTGELFF
CDR3 DNA: TGTGCCAGCAGCGTATCGGGACTACCCAACACCGGGGAGCTGTTTTTT

J gene: TRBJ1-2
clone size: .
CDR3 length: 16
V gene: TRBV11-2
D gene: TRBD1
CDR3 protein: CASSVGLRGTVNGYTF
CDR3 DNA: TGTGCCAGCAGCGTAGGCCTACGGGGGACAGTCAATGGCTACACCTTC

J gene: TRBJ2-3
clone size: once
CDR3 length: 17
V gene: TRBV5-6
D gene: TRBD2
CDR3 protein: CASSLRTSGISTDTQYF
CDR3 DNA: TGTGCCAGCAGCTTGCGTACCAGCGGGATTAGCACAGATACGCAGTATTTT

J gene: TRBJ2-3
clone size: .
CDR3 length: 20
V gene: TRBV7-2
D gene: TRBD2
CDR3 protein: CASSLAIGLAGGLRTDTQYF
CDR3 DNA: TGTGCCAGCAGCTTAGCGATAGGGCTAGCGGGGGGTTTGAGGACAGATACGCAGTATTTT

J gene: TRBJ1-4
clone size: .
CDR3 length: 15
V gene: TRBV4-2
D gene: .
CDR3 protein: CASSQEVGTNEKLFF
CDR3 DNA: TGTGCCAGCAGCCAGGAGGTGGGAACTAATGAAAAACTGTTTTTT

J gene: TRBJ2-6
clone size: .
CDR3 length: 15
V gene: TRBV15
D gene: TRBD1
CDR3 protein: CATRLDRADANVLTF
CDR3 DNA: TGTGCCACCAGACTCGACAGGGCCGACGCCAACGTCCTGACTTTC

J gene: TRBJ2-5
clone size: few
CDR3 length: 11
V gene: TRBV6-5
D gene: .
CDR3 protein: CASSYRETQYF
CDR3 DNA: TGTGCCAGCAGTTACCGGGAGACCCAGTACTTC

J gene: TRBJ2-7
clone size: .
CDR3 length: 11
V gene: TRBV20-1
D gene: .
CDR3 protein: CSGQSPYEQYF
CDR3 DNA: TGCAGTGGTCAGTCCCCCTACGAGCAGTACTTC

J gene: TRBJ1-3
clone size: .
CDR3 length: 15
V gene: TRBV13
D gene: .
CDR3 protein: CASSLEGFSGNTIYF
CDR3 DNA: TGTGCCAGCAGCTTAGAGGGTTTCTCTGGAAACACCATATATTTT

J gene: TRBJ2-1
clone size: few
CDR3 length: 11
V gene: TRBV27
D gene: .
CDR3 protein: CASSLVGEQFF
CDR3 DNA: TGTGCCAGCAGTTTAGTCGGTGAGCAGTTCTTC

J gene: TRBJ1-2
clone size: .
CDR3 length: 14
V gene: TRBV27
D gene: .
CDR3 protein: CASCKAGEGYGYTF
CDR3 DNA: TGTGCCAGCTGCAAGGCAGGGGAGGGCTATGGCTACACCTTC

J gene: TRBJ2-5
clone size: .
CDR3 length: 12
V gene: TRBV5-1
D gene: TRBD2
CDR3 protein: CASTGGQETQYF
CDR3 DNA: TGCGCCAGCACGGGGGGCCAAGAGACCCAGTACTTC

J gene: TRBJ2-1
clone size: .
CDR3 length: 16
V gene: TRBV4-3
D gene: TRBD2
CDR3 protein: CASTTSERGDHNEQFF
CDR3 DNA: TGCGCCAGCACGACTTCGGAGCGGGGGGACCACAATGAGCAGTTCTTC

J gene: TRBJ1-2
clone size: .
CDR3 length: 15
V gene: TRBV7-2
D gene: TRBD1
CDR3 protein: CASSPTGRINYGYTF
CDR3 DNA: TGTGCCAGCAGCCCGACAGGGAGAATCAACTATGGCTACACCTTC

J gene: TRBJ1-1
clone size: .
CDR3 length: 14
V gene: TRBV5-4
D gene: TRBD1
CDR3 protein: CASRPGRGLPEAFF
CDR3 DNA: TGTGCCAGCAGGCCGGGCAGGGGGCTCCCTGAAGCTTTCTTT

J gene: TRBJ2-3
clone size: .
CDR3 length: 16
V gene: TRBV5-4
D gene: TRBD1
CDR3 protein: CASSSSGTGGRDTQYF
CDR3 DNA: TGTGCCAGCAGCTCCAGTGGGACAGGGGGGAGGGATACGCAGTATTTT

J gene: TRBJ1-1
clone size: .
CDR3 length: 13
V gene: TRBV29-1
D gene: .
CDR3 protein: CSGRGEVNTEAFF
CDR3 DNA: TGCAGCGGTAGGGGAGAGGTCAACACTGAAGCTTTCTTT

J gene: TRBJ1-2
clone size: .
CDR3 length: 14
V gene: TRBV5-4
D gene: .
CDR3 protein: CASSLGPGGHGYTF
CDR3 DNA: TGTGCCAGCAGCTTGGGCCCCGGAGGCCATGGCTACACCTTC

J gene: TRBJ2-7
clone size: .
CDR3 length: 15
V gene: TRBV6-5
D gene: .
CDR3 protein: CASSYARQFTYEQYF
CDR3 DNA: TGTGCCAGCAGTTACGCCCGACAGTTTACCTACGAGCAGTACTTC

J gene: TRBJ2-2
clone size: .
CDR3 length: 13
V gene: TRBV30
D gene: TRBD2
CDR3 protein: CAWTRGGTGELFF
CDR3 DNA: TGTGCCTGGACCCGGGGGGGGACCGGGGAGCTGTTTTTT

J gene: TRBJ2-1
clone size: .
CDR3 length: 16
V gene: TRBV28
D gene: TRBD2
CDR3 protein: CASSPQVRTSVNEQFF
CDR3 DNA: TGTGCCAGCAGTCCACAGGTGAGGACTAGCGTCAATGAGCAGTTCTTC

J gene: TRBJ2-2
clone size: .
CDR3 length: 14
V gene: TRBV30
D gene: .
CDR3 protein: CAWSVQGWSGELFF
CDR3 DNA: TGTGCCTGGAGTGTACAGGGTTGGTCCGGGGAGCTGTTTTTT

J gene: TRBJ2-4
clone size: once
CDR3 length: 13
V gene: TRBV27
D gene: TRBD2
CDR3 protein: CASTTSGRDIQYF
CDR3 DNA: TGTGCCAGCACCACATCGGGGAGGGACATTCAGTACTTC

J gene: TRBJ1-5
clone size: .
CDR3 length: 13
V gene: TRBV27
D gene: .
CDR3 protein: CASSPVGGQPQHF
CDR3 DNA: TGTGCCAGCAGTCCGGTGGGTGGACAGCCCCAGCATTTT

J gene: TRBJ1-6
clone size: once
CDR3 length: 14
V gene: TRBV10-3
D gene: .
CDR3 protein: CATNRDIANSPLHF
CDR3 DNA: TGTGCCACCAACCGGGACATCGCTAATTCACCCCTCCACTTT

J gene: TRBJ2-5
clone size: .
CDR3 length: 14
V gene: TRBV2
D gene: .
CDR3 protein: CASRPRTSQETQYF
CDR3 DNA: TGTGCCAGCAGACCTAGGACGTCACAAGAGACCCAGTACTTC

J gene: TRBJ1-2
clone size: .
CDR3 length: 12
V gene: TRBV6-6
D gene: .
CDR3 protein: CASSFREGGYTF
CDR3 DNA: TGTGCCAGCAGTTTCAGGGAGGGGGGCTACACCTTC

J gene: TRBJ2-1
clone size: .
CDR3 length: 17
V gene: TRBV5-8
D gene: TRBD2
CDR3 protein: CASSWGGGGGAYNEQFF
CDR3 DNA: TGTGCCAGCAGCTGGGGCGGTGGCGGGGGGGCATACAATGAGCAGTTCTTC

J gene: TRBJ1-4
clone size: .
CDR3 length: 17
V gene: TRBV18
D gene: .
CDR3 protein: CASSPPYLDGGYEKLFF
CDR3 DNA: TGTGCCAGCTCACCTCCTTACCTTGATGGAGGATATGAAAAACTGTTTTTT

J gene: TRBJ1-1
clone size: few
CDR3 length: 12
V gene: TRBV28
D gene: .
CDR3 protein: CASEGFDTEAFF
CDR3 DNA: TGTGCCAGCGAAGGGTTTGACACTGAAGCTTTCTTT

J gene: TRBJ2-1
clone size: .
CDR3 length: 15
V gene: TRBV7-2
D gene: .
CDR3 protein: CASSYSGLSYNEQFF
CDR3 DNA: TGTGCCAGCAGCTATTCGGGATTGTCCTACAATGAGCAGTTCTTC

J gene: TRBJ1-1
clone size: .
CDR3 length: 13
V gene: TRBV27
D gene: TRBD1
CDR3 protein: CASSFGQGAVAFF
CDR3 DNA: TGTGCCAGCAGTTTCGGGCAGGGGGCTGTAGCTTTCTTT

J gene: TRBJ2-6
clone size: .
CDR3 length: 16
V gene: TRBV2
D gene: .
CDR3 protein: CASSPDGRDGANVLTF
CDR3 DNA: TGTGCCAGCAGTCCCGACGGGCGGGATGGGGCCAACGTCCTGACTTTC

J gene: TRBJ1-6
clone size: .
CDR3 length: 12
V gene: TRBV19
D gene: .
CDR3 protein: CASAPWGSPLHF
CDR3 DNA: TGTGCCAGCGCACCGTGGGGTTCACCCCTCCACTTT

J gene: TRBJ2-5
clone size: .
CDR3 length: 14
V gene: TRBV2
D gene: .
CDR3 protein: CASSEALGGETQYF
CDR3 DNA: TGTGCCAGCAGTGAAGCGCTTGGGGGAGAGACCCAGTACTTC

J gene: TRBJ1-1
clone size: .
CDR3 length: 14
V gene: TRBV7-9
D gene: .
CDR3 protein: CASSLGQLNTEAFF
CDR3 DNA: TGTGCCAGCAGCTTAGGGCAGTTGAACACTGAAGCTTTCTTT

J gene: TRBJ1-3
clone size: .
CDR3 length: 14
V gene: TRBV7-9
D gene: .
CDR3 protein: CASSVGTIGNTIYF
CDR3 DNA: TGTGCCAGCAGCGTAGGGACTATTGGAAACACCATATATTTT

J gene: TRBJ1-2
clone size: .
CDR3 length: 17
V gene: TRBV5-6
D gene: TRBD1
CDR3 protein: CASSSADRDRTLGGYTF
CDR3 DNA: TGTGCCAGCAGCTCCGCCGACCGGGACAGAACATTAGGAGGCTACACCTTC

J gene: TRBJ1-1
clone size: .
CDR3 length: 9
V gene: TRBV7-3
D gene: .
CDR3 protein: CASSLRAFF
CDR3 DNA: TGTGCCAGCAGCTTGAGGGCTTTCTTT

J gene: TRBJ2-1
clone size: .
CDR3 length: 18
V gene: TRBV21-1
D gene: .
CDR3 protein: CASSPAGAGGPFYNEQFF
CDR3 DNA: TGTGCCAGCAGCCCCGCGGGAGCGGGGGGGCCATTCTACAATGAGCAGTTCTTC

J gene: TRBJ2-1
clone size: .
CDR3 length: 15
V gene: TRBV5-1
D gene: TRBD2
CDR3 protein: CASSLKGLLHNEQFF
CDR3 DNA: TGCGCCAGCAGCTTGAAGGGACTACTTCACAATGAGCAGTTCTTC

J gene: TRBJ2-7
clone size: .
CDR3 length: 13
V gene: TRBV5-6
D gene: TRBD1
CDR3 protein: CASSLTGAYEQYF
CDR3 DNA: TGTGCCAGCAGCTTGACAGGGGCCTACGAGCAGTACTTC

J gene: TRBJ1-2
clone size: .
CDR3 length: 16
V gene: TRBV12-5
D gene: .
CDR3 protein: CASGLVTGKADYGYTF
CDR3 DNA: TGTGCTAGTGGTTTGGTCACAGGGAAGGCTGACTATGGCTACACCTTC

J gene: TRBJ1-1
clone size: .
CDR3 length: 13
V gene: TRBV27
D gene: .
CDR3 protein: CASSFGKDAEAFF
CDR3 DNA: TGTGCCAGCAGTTTTGGGAAAGATGCTGAAGCTTTCTTT

J gene: TRBJ2-1
clone size: .
CDR3 length: 13
V gene: TRBV4-2
D gene: TRBD2
CDR3 protein: CASSQTQREWEFF
CDR3 DNA: TGTGCCAGCAGCCAGACCCAGCGGGAGTGGGAGTTCTTC

J gene: TRBJ2-5
clone size: .
CDR3 length: 14
V gene: TRBV5-1
D gene: TRBD1
CDR3 protein: CASSLTGGTETQYF
CDR3 DNA: TGCGCCAGCAGCTTGACAGGGGGTACGGAGACCCAGTACTTC

J gene: TRBJ2-5
clone size: .
CDR3 length: 16
V gene: TRBV2
D gene: TRBD2
CDR3 protein: CASSFGLAGGEETQYF
CDR3 DNA: TGTGCCAGCAGTTTTGGACTAGCGGGGGGGGAAGAGACCCAGTACTTC

J gene: TRBJ2-7
clone size: .
CDR3 length: 13
V gene: TRBV5-1
D gene: .
CDR3 protein: CASSLDGNYEQYF
CDR3 DNA: TGCGCCAGCAGCTTGGATGGGAATTACGAGCAGTACTTC

J gene: TRBJ2-1
clone size: .
CDR3 length: 15
V gene: TRBV6-1
D gene: TRBD2
CDR3 protein: CASSVGTSGALEQFF
CDR3 DNA: TGTGCCAGCAGTGTTGGGACTAGCGGGGCCCTAGAGCAGTTCTTC

J gene: TRBJ1-5
clone size: .
CDR3 length: 12
V gene: TRBV12-5
D gene: .
CDR3 protein: CASSLPGQPQHF
CDR3 DNA: TGTGCTAGTAGCCTCCCAGGACAGCCCCAGCATTTT

J gene: TRBJ2-1
clone size: .
CDR3 length: 15
V gene: TRBV2
D gene: TRBD2
CDR3 protein: CASSMGEGVGNEQFF
CDR3 DNA: TGTGCCAGCTCAATGGGGGAGGGCGTCGGGAATGAGCAGTTCTTC

J gene: TRBJ2-7
clone size: .
CDR3 length: 13
V gene: TRBV4-2
D gene: .
CDR3 protein: CASSPTDRNEQYF
CDR3 DNA: TGTGCCAGCAGCCCGACGGACCGCAACGAGCAGTACTTC